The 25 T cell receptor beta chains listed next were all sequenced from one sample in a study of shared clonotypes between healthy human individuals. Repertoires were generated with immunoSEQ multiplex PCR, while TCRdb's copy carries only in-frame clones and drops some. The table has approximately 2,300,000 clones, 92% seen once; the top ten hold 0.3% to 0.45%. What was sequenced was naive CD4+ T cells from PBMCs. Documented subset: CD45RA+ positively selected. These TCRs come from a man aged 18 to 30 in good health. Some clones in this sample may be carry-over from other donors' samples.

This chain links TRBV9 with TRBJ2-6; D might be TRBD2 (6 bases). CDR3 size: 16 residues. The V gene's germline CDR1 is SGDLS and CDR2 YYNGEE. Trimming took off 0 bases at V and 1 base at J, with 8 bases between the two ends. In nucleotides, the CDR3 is TGTGCCAGCAGCGTAGGGAGGGCTTCTGGGGCCAACGTCCTGACTTTC. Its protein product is CASSVGRASGANVLTF. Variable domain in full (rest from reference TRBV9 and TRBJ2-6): DSGVTQTPKHLITATGQRVTLRCSPRSGDLSVYWYQQSLDQGLQFLIQYYNGEERAKGNILERFSAQQFPDLHSELNLSSLELGDSALYFCASSVGRASGANVLTFGAGSRLTVL.

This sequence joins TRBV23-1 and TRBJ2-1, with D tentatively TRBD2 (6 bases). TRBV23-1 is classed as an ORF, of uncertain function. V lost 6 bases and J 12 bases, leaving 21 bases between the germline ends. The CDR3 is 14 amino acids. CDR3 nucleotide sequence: TGCGCCAGCAGGGGGAGGCAGTCTGGACGCGGGCAGTTCTTC. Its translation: CASRGRQSGRGQFF.

This chain's CDR3 is CASSATGIPETQYF. The CDR3 nucleotides read TGTGCCAGCAGTGCGACAGGGATTCCGGAGACCCAGTACTTC. This chain uses TRBV2 with TRBJ2-5; 7 positions agree with TRBD1. Germline V CDR1 and CDR2: SNHLY, FYNNEI. Trimming cost V 4 bases and J 5 bases; bases outside gene matches: 7. This CDR3 has 14 residues. Combining the CDR3 with reference TRBV2 and TRBJ2-5 gives the whole variable domain EPEVTQTPSHQVTQMGQEVILRCVPISNHLYFYWYRQILGQKVEFLVSFYNNEISEKSEIFDDQFSVERPDGSNFTLKIRSTKLEDSAMYFCASSATGIPETQYFGPGTRLLVL.

The CDR3 DNA follows: TGTGCCAGCAGCTTAACCGTCCTAGCGGGATTGGAGACCCAGTACTTC. Protein product: CASSLTVLAGLETQYF. The chain links TRBV7-3 to TRBJ2-5; 9 bases agree with TRBD2. The CDR3 covers 16 residues. The trim removed 0 bases at V and 5 bases at J, leaving 7 bases unmatched. Germline V gives CDR1 SGHTA, CDR2 FQGTGA. Full variable domain (remainder filled in from reference TRBV7-3 and TRBJ2-5): GAGVSQTPSNKVTEKGKYVELRCDPISGHTALYWYRQSLGQGPEFLIYFQGTGAADDSGLPNDRFFAVRPEGSVSTLKIQRTERGDSAVYLCASSLTVLAGLETQYFGPGTRLLVL.

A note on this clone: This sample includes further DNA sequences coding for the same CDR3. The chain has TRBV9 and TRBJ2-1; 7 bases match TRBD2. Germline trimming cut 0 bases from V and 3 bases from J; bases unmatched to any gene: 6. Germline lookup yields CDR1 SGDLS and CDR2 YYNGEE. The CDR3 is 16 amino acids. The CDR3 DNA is TGTGCCAGCAGCGTAGTGGGCGGGAGAGGCTACAATGAGCAGTTCTTC. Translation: CASSVVGGRGYNEQFF.

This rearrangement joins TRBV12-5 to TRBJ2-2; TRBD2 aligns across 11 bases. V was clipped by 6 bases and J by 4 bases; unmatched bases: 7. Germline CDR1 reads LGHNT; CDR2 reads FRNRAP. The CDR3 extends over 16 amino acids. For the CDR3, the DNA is TGTGCTAGTGGCTCCACTAGCGGGAGAAGCACCGGGGAGCTGTTTTTT. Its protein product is CASGSTSGRSTGELFF.

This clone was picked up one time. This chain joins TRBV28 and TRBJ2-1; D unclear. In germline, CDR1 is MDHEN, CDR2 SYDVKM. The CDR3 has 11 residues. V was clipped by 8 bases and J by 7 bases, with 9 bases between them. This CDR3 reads CASCYVNEQFF. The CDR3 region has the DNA TGTGCCAGCTGTTATGTTAATGAGCAGTTCTTC.

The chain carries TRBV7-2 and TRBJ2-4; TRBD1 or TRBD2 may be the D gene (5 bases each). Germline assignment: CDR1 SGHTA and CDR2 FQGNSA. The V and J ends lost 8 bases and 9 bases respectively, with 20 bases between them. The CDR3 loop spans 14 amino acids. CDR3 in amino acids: CASLAQGVGSIQYF. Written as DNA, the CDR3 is TGTGCCAGCCTGGCTCAGGGTGTGGGGAGCATTCAGTACTTC. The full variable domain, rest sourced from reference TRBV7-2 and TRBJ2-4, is GAGVSQSPSNKVTEKGKDVELRCDPISGHTALYWYRQSLGQGLEFLIYFQGNSAPDKSGLPSDRFSAERTGGSVSTLTIQRTQQEDSAVYLCASLAQGVGSIQYFGAGTRLSVL.

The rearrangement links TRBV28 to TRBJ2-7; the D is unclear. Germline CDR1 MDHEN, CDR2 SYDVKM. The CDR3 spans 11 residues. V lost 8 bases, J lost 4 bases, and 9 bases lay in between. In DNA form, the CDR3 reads TGTGCCAGCCAGTCGGGTTACGAGCAGTACTTC. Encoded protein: CASQSGYEQYF.

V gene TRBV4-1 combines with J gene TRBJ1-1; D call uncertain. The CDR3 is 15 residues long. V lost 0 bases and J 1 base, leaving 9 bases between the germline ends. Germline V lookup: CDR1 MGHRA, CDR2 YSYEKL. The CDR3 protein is CASSQEIGRNTEAFF. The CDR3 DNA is TGCGCCAGCAGCCAAGAAATAGGGAGGAACACTGAAGCTTTCTTT.

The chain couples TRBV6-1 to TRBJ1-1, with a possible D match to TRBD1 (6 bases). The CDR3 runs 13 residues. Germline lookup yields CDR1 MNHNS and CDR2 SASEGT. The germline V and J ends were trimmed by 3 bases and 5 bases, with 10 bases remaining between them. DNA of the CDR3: TGTGCCAGCAGTGAGGGGGCGGGTACTGAAGCTTTCTTT. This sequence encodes CASSEGAGTEAFF.

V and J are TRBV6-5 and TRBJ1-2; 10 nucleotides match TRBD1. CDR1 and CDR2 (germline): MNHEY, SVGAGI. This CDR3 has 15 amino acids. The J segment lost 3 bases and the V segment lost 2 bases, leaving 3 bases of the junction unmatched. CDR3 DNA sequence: TGTGCCAGCAGTTACAGGGACAGGGGACACTATGGCTACACCTTC. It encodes CASSYRDRGHYGYTF.

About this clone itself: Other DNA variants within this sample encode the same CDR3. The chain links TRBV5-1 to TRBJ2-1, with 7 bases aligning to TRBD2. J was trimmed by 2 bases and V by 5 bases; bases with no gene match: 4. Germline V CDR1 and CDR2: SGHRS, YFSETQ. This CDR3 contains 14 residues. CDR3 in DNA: TGCGCCAGCAGGGCTAGCGGCACCTACAATGAGCAGTTCTTC. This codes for CASRASGTYNEQFF.

CDR3 protein: CASSLALGVGSYEQYF. CDR3 bases: TGTGCCAGCAGCTTAGCCCTGGGGGTAGGCTCCTACGAGCAGTACTTC. V and J are TRBV7-2 and TRBJ2-7; D might be TRBD1 or TRBD2, each matching 5 bases. The CDR3 totals 16 residues. Per germline, CDR1 SGHTA and CDR2 FQGNSA. V lost 0 bases, J lost 0 bases, and 12 bases lay in between.

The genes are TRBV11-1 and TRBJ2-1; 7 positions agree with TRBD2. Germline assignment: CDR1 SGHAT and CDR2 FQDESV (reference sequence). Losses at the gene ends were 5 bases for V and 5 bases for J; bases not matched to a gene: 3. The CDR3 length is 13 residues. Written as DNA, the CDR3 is TGTGCCAGCAGCCCGGGACTAAACAATGAGCAGTTCTTC. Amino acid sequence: CASSPGLNNEQFF.

CDR3 sequence (DNA): TGTGCCAGTTCCTCGGCAAGAGCTGGGGCCAACGTCCTGACTTTC. As protein: CASSSARAGANVLTF. This chain joins TRBV19 and TRBJ2-6; D is undetermined. The V gene's germline CDR1 is LNHDA and CDR2 SQIVND (reference sequence). The CDR3 is made up of 15 amino acids. The V end was cut by 8 bases, the J end by 2 bases, with 13 bases between.

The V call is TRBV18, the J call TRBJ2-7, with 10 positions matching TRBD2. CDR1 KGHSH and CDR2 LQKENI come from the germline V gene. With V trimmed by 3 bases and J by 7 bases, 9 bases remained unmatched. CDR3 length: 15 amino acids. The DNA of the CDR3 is TGTGCCAGCTCACCCTTCGGACTAGCGGCCATTGAGCAGTACTTC. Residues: CASSPFGLAAIEQYF.

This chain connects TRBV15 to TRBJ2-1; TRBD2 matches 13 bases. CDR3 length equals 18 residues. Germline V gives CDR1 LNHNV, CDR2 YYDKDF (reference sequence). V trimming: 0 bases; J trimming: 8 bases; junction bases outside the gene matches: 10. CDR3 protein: CATSREGLAGPYVDEQFF. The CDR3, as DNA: TGTGCCACCAGCAGAGAGGGACTAGCGGGGCCATACGTCGATGAGCAGTTCTTC.

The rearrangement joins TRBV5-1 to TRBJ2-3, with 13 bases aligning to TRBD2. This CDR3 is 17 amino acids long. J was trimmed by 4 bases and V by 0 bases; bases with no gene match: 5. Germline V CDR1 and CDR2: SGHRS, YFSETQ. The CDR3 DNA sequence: TGCGCCAGCAGCTTGGGGAGACTAGCGGGAGGTCCAGATACGCAGTATTTT. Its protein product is CASSLGRLAGGPDTQYF.

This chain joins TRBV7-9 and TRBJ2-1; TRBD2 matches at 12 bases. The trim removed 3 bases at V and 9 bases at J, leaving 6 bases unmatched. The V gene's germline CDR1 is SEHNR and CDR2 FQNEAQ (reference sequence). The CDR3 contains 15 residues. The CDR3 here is CASSFSSGRASEQFF. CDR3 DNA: TGTGCCAGCAGCTTCTCTAGCGGGAGGGCCTCTGAGCAGTTCTTC. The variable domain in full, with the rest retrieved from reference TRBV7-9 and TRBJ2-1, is DTGVSQNPRHKITKRGQNVTFRCDPISEHNRLYWYRQTLGQGPEFLTYFQNEAQLEKSRLLSDRFSAERPKGSFSTLEIQRTEQGDSAMYLCASSFSSGRASEQFFGPGTRLTVL.

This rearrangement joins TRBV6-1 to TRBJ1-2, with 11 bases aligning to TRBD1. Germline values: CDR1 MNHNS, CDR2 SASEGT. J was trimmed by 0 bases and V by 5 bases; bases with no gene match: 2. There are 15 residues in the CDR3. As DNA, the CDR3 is TGTGCCAGCAGTTGGGGACAGGGGGCTAACTATGGCTACACCTTC. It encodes CASSWGQGANYGYTF.

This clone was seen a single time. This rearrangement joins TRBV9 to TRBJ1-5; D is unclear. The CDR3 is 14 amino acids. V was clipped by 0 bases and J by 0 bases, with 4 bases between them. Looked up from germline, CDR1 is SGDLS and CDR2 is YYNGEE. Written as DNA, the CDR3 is TGTGCCAGCAGCGTAGAATATAGCAATCAGCCCCAGCATTTT. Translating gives CASSVEYSNQPQHF.

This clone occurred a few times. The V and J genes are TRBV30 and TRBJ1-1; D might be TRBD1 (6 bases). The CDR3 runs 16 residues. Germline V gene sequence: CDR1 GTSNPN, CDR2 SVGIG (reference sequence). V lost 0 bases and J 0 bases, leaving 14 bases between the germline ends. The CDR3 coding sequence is TGTGCCTGGAGTGTAACGTTTGGACAGATGAACACTGAAGCTTTCTTT. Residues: CAWSVTFGQMNTEAFF.

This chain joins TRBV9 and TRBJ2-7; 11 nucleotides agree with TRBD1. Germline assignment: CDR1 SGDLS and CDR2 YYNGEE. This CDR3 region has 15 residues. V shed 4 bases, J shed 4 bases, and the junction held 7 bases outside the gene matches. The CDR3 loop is CASSPMGQGGYEQYF. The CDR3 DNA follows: TGTGCCAGCAGCCCAATGGGACAGGGGGGTTACGAGCAGTACTTC.

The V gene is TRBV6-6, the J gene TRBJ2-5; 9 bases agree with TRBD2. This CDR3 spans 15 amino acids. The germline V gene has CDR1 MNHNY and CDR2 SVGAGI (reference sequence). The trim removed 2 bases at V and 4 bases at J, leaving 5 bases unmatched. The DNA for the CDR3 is TGTGCCAGCAGTTACGGCGGACTAGCGCGAGAGACCCAGTACTTC. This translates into CASSYGGLARETQYF.